This passage covers 12 T cell receptor beta chains from one sample sequenced in a study of PD-1 blockade in classical Hodgkin lymphoma. Each of the patients experienced relapse following autologous stem cell transplantation, and their brentuximab vedotin exposure differed. The repertoire was sequenced with immunoSEQ multiplex PCR; TCRdb's copy has only in-frame clones and lacks some. The sample lists 45,000 to 55,000 clones, about 84% occurring once. The sample in question was peripheral blood mononuclear cells (PBMCs), obtained at baseline. These receptors all come from a human donor with classical Hodgkin lymphoma.

This clone was recorded a few times. The genes are TRBV30 and TRBJ1-2; D not certain. V was clipped by 3 bases and J by 2 bases, with 10 bases between them. This CDR3 comprises 13 residues. Germline V CDR1 and CDR2: GTSNPN, SVGIG (reference sequence). Written as DNA, the CDR3 is TGTGCCTGGAGCTTACGATGGAACTATGGCTACACCTTC. The encoded protein is CAWSLRWNYGYTF.

The rearrangement uses TRBV13 and TRBJ2-1; either TRBD1 or TRBD2 may supply D (5 bases each). This CDR3 region has 14 residues. CDR1 and CDR2 from the germline V gene are PRHDT and FYEKMQ (reference sequence). V was shortened by 0 bases and J by 9 bases, with 12 bases between the two germline ends. CDR3 loop: CASSLGLGQGEQFF. Here the CDR3 DNA reads TGTGCCAGCAGCTTAGGACTAGGGCAGGGTGAGCAGTTCTTC.

V gene TRBV5-4 combines with J gene TRBJ2-5; D perhaps matches TRBD2 (6 bases). The CDR3 runs to 14 residues. Trimming stripped 1 base from V and 1 base from J, with 8 bases between. Germline CDR1 is SGHNT and CDR2 is YYREEE (reference sequence). CDR3 residues: CASSLRGLQETQYF. CDR3 DNA: TGTGCCAGCAGCTTGCGGGGACTCCAAGAGACCCAGTACTTC.

The J gene is TRBJ2-5, the V gene TRBV10-3, with a possible D match to TRBD2 (6 bases). Looked up from germline, CDR1 is ENHRY and CDR2 is SYGVKD. This CDR3 has 17 residues. Trimming removed 3 bases at V and 3 bases at J, with 20 bases between. CDR3 bases: TGTGCCATCAGTGAAGGTAGCGGACTTACCGGGAAAGAGACCCAGTACTTC. This sequence encodes CAISEGSGLTGKETQYF.

V usage is TRBV6-6 and J usage is TRBJ2-7; 9 bases align to TRBD1. Germline CDR1 is MNHNY and CDR2 is SVGAGI (reference sequence). This CDR3 comprises 14 residues. Trimming at V came to 9 bases and at J to 2 bases, leaving 8 bases not matched to a gene. The CDR3 nucleotides read TGTGCCAGTAAAACCGGGGACAGGGCCTACGAGCAGTACGTC. Translated: CASKTGDRAYEQYV.

The CDR3 loop reads CASSEHDGTYNEQFF. CDR3 in DNA: TGTGCCAGCAGTGAACATGACGGAACCTACAATGAGCAGTTCTTC. V gene TRBV2 combines with J gene TRBJ2-1; D is undetermined. The CDR3 sequence is 15 residues long. V was shortened by 2 bases and J by 2 bases, with 10 bases between the two germline ends. The V gene's germline CDR1 is SNHLY and CDR2 FYNNEI.

This chain links TRBV6-5 with TRBJ2-7, with 12 bases identical to TRBD2. This CDR3 comprises 15 residues. CDR1 is MNHEY, CDR2 SVGAGI, per germline. Trimming cost V 5 bases and J 10 bases; bases outside gene matches: 12. CDR3 sequence: CASSPARTSGVGQYV. DNA for the CDR3: TGTGCCAGCAGTCCTGCGCGGACTAGCGGGGTCGGCCAGTACGTC.

This sequence joins TRBV7-9 and TRBJ2-7; no definite D call. The CDR3 consists of 13 residues. Trimming left V 10 bases short and J 2 bases short, with 15 bases between. CDR1 and CDR2 from the germline V gene are SEHNR and FQNEAQ (reference sequence). The CDR3 reads CAISPPAAYEQYF. DNA for the CDR3: TGTGCCATCTCCCCCCCCGCCGCCTACGAGCAGTACTTC. Full variable domain (missing parts from reference TRBV7-9 and TRBJ2-7): DTGVSQNPRHKITKRGQNVTFRCDPISEHNRLYWYRQTLGQGPEFLTYFQNEAQLEKSRLLSDRFSAERPKGSFSTLEIQRTEQGDSAMYLCAISPPAAYEQYFGPGTRLTVT.

This clone showed up just a few times. The rearrangement links TRBV19 to TRBJ2-1; 9 bases line up with TRBD2. The V gene's germline CDR1 is LNHDA and CDR2 SQIVND (reference sequence). Trimming took 0 bases from V and 4 from J; bases not matched to a gene: 7. CDR3 size: 17 residues. In DNA form, the CDR3 reads TGTGCCAGTAGTATAGATAGGAGTAGCGGGGGATACAATGAGCAGTTCTTC. Protein product: CASSIDRSSGGYNEQFF.

The chain employs TRBV6-6 and TRBJ2-7; D remains unclear. The V end was cut by 5 bases, the J end by 6 bases, with 14 bases between. CDR1 MNHNY and CDR2 SVGAGI come from the germline V gene (reference sequence). The CDR3 has 13 residues. CDR3 bases: TGTGCCAGCAGTCTCTCTTACCCCTCCGAGCAGTACTTC. Translated: CASSLSYPSEQYF.

The chain links TRBV7-9 to TRBJ1-2; the D gene is possibly TRBD1 (6 bases). V dropped 5 bases and J dropped 9 bases, with 22 bases sitting between them. The CDR3 extends over 15 amino acids. Looked up from germline, CDR1 is SEHNR and CDR2 is FQNEAQ (reference sequence). The CDR3 loop is CASSTKTGRPPSYTF. The CDR3 coding sequence is TGTGCCAGCAGCACCAAGACAGGACGACCTCCCAGCTACACCTTC.

The V call is TRBV19, the J call TRBJ1-1; the D gene is possibly TRBD1 (5 bases). There are 17 residues in the CDR3. Trimming removed 5 bases at V and 6 bases at J, with 25 bases between. Germline V lookup: CDR1 LNHDA, CDR2 SQIVND (reference sequence). The CDR3 nucleotides read TGTGCCAGTAGTGAGAGGGGCGCAGGGTGGAGTGTATCTGAAGCTTTCTTT. This gives the protein CASSERGAGWSVSEAFF.